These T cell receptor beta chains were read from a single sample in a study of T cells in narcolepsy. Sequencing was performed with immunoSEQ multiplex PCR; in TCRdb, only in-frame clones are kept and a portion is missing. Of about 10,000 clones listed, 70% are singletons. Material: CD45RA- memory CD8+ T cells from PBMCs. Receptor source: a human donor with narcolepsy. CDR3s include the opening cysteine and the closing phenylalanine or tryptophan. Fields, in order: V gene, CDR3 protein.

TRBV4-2 CASSQDTGKRTEAFF
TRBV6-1 CASSEGQTTGELFF
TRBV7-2 CASSYSQGYESETQYF
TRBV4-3 CASSQELGGATDTQYF
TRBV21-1 CASSKVVERQGADGYTF
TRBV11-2 CASSLNTEAFF
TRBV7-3 CASSLLPGNEQFF
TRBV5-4 CASSIWMARLRTEAFF
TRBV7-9 CASSFEQGVLEHGYTF
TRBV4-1 CASSQGGAAHGYTF
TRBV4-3 CASSRWTSDYEQYF
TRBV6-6 CASSYSRQGGHTEAFF
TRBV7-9 CASSFRGSIMKSNQPQHF
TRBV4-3 CASSQDTGGSYNEQFF
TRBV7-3 CASSFQGGFSSYEQYF
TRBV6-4 CASSDSGESTGELFF
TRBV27 CASSLDRSNEKLFF
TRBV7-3 CASSLRTGNDTQYF
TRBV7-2 CASSFRWPLYEQYF
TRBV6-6 CASSRTGGRTDTQYF
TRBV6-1 CASTWTDTFYGYTF
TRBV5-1 CASSLEGAGVGDTEAFF
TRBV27 CASRYTGNYGYTF
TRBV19 CATKIPGGNQPQHF
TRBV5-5 CASSLADRGAEGGYTF
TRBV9 CASSVAGDYVGYTF
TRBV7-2 CASSLAGQGKNTEAFF
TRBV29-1 CSVDGENTEAFF
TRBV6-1 CASSEGPTYEQYF
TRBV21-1 CASSTPSGTGEAYEQYF
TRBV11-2 CASSYIPANEQFF
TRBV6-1 CAGGSPGPDTQYF
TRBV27 CASSRDRSSYEQYF
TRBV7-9 CASSPEGLADLYQETQYF
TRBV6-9 CASSVEPSGSYEQYF
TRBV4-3 CASSQETGGYNEQFF
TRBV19 CASSAGGSNTEAFF
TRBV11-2 CASSLFRSNTGELFF
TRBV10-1 CATRHNGPPKITEAFF
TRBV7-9 CASSLGQGDEQYF
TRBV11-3 CASSLEAGPTGYTF
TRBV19 CASSADQGTGANVLTF
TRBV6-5 CASSHPPDRGSGYTF
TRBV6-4 CASSSTQSGGADTQYF
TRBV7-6 CASSVRTGTNQPQHF
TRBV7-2 CASGQGATYEQYF
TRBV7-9 CASSPPRDRYNEQFF
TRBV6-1 CASSDNRNYEQYF
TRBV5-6 CASTPGQGAIDTGELFF
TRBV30 CAWGLAGGLDEQFF
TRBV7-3 CASSLWWPEGSPLHF
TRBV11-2 CASSLGRVMNTEAFF
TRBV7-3 CASSLGGQGELFF
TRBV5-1 CASSLALQGNQPQHF
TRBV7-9 CASSSLGGNQPQHF
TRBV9 CASTLDSSPYEQYF
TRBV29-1 CSVEEGRTGGFYNEQFF
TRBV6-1 CAIGENTEAFF